This T cell receptor (beta chain) was documented in a study of blood T cell repertoires in COVID-19. This CDR3 region has 15 residues. With 6 bases clipped from V and 6 bases from J, the junction kept 12 bases outside the gene matches. Germline V lookup: CDR1 MNHEY, CDR2 SMNVEV (reference sequence). Profiling relied on immunoSEQ multiplex PCR, and the TCRdb table lists in-frame clones only, not all of them. This table has hundreds of thousands of clones, 80% to 90% appearing once. This sequence was found in a young man who had recovered from COVID-19. Sequencing was done on a sample of PBMCs or T cells enriched from blood (not recorded which). The rearrangement links TRBV27 to TRBJ2-7; 9 bases map to TRBD1. Here the CDR3 reads CASRHGTGLGAEQYF. The CDR3 coding sequence is TGTGCCAGCAGACACGGGACAGGGTTGGGGGCCGAGCAGTACTTC.